This entry lists 18 T cell receptor beta chains sequenced from one sample in a study of blood T cells in healthy people across ages. Alongside a J-beta primer mix, a sample-barcoded 5' primer served in a second PCR lasting roughly 6 to 11 cycles. TCRdb itself ran the 5' RACE reads through MiXCR, one entry per CDR3 protein. The repertoire holds approximately 800,000 distinct CDR3 sequences, with 35% to 50% as singletons. The sequenced sample consisted of blood. These receptors all stem from a man older than 75 in good health.

About this clonotype: Just one base apart from a much larger clone, this may be a read error. The J gene is TRBJ2-7, the V gene TRBV4-2; D is uncertain. The CDR3 has 14 residues. From germline, CDR1 is LGHNA and CDR2 YNFKEQ. Deletions cut 0 bases from V and 2 bases from J, with 8 bases between. CDR3: CASSQEAATYEQYF. CDR3 sequence (DNA): TGTGCCAGCAGCCAAGAGGCGGCGACCTACGAGCAGTACTTC.

In regard to this clonotype: This may arise from a read error, as a much more abundant clone is one base away. This chain links TRBV11-1 with TRBJ2-1; either TRBD1 or TRBD2 may supply D (6 bases each). This CDR3 spans 14 amino acids. Germline CDR1 reads SGHAT; CDR2 reads FQDESV (reference sequence). V lost 5 bases and J 10 bases, leaving 18 bases between the germline ends. The CDR3 reads CASSREDSPYEQFF. CDR3 nucleotides: TGTGCCAGCAGCAGGGAGGACAGTCCCTACGAGCAGTTCTTC.

The chain links TRBV7-9 to TRBJ1-6, with a weak D call TRBD1 (5 bases). This CDR3 contains 14 residues. Germline V CDR1 and CDR2: SEHNR, FQNEAQ (reference sequence). Trimming left V 4 bases short and J 2 bases short, with 6 bases between. CDR3 sequence (DNA): TGTGCCAGCAGCTGGGACGCCTATAATTCACCCCTCCACTTT. Translating gives CASSWDAYNSPLHF.

This clonotype was counted a few times. This sequence joins TRBV7-2 and TRBJ2-3; a possible D gene is TRBD2 (5 bases). V was clipped by 5 bases and J by 0 bases, with 12 bases between them. From germline, CDR1 is SGHTA and CDR2 FQGNSA. This CDR3 comprises 15 residues. The CDR3: CASSGRATSTDTQYF. The CDR3 region has the DNA TGTGCCAGCAGCGGGAGAGCGACCAGCACAGATACGCAGTATTTT.

The table lists this clonotype with a few counts. The chain has TRBV7-2 and TRBJ1-5; D perhaps matches TRBD1 (5 bases). Deletions cut 5 bases from V and 0 bases from J, with 11 bases between. Per the germline V gene, CDR1 is SGHTA and CDR2 is FQGNSA. The CDR3 spans 15 residues. CDR3 nucleotides: TGTGCCAGCAGCCAAAGCAGGGTTAGCAATCAGCCCCAGCATTTT. Protein: CASSQSRVSNQPQHF.

This clonotype was recorded at least ten times. The chain recombines TRBV19 with TRBJ2-7, with 7 bases matching TRBD1. Per germline, CDR1 LNHDA and CDR2 SQIVND (reference sequence). V was pared by 4 bases and J by 2 bases, with 5 bases of the junction left unmatched. The CDR3 runs 14 residues. The chain's CDR3 is CASSNQQGTYEQYF. The CDR3 DNA follows: TGTGCCAGTAGTAACCAACAGGGGACCTACGAGCAGTACTTC.

This clonotype was detected ten times or more. This chain joins TRBV7-2 and TRBJ2-5, with D uncertain. Germline CDR1 is SGHTA and CDR2 is FQGNSA. The length of the CDR3 is 15 residues. V lost 0 bases to trimming and J lost 5 bases, with 13 bases between them. CDR3 DNA sequence: TGTGCCAGCAGCTTAGCTGGCAGCCCACAGGAGACCCAGTACTTC. Residues: CASSLAGSPQETQYF.

The chain employs TRBV2 and TRBJ2-4; weak D call: TRBD2 (5 bases). This CDR3 has 12 residues. The germline V and J ends were trimmed by 1 base and 14 bases, with 12 bases remaining between them. Per germline, CDR1 SNHLY and CDR2 FYNNEI. The CDR3 DNA reads as TGTGCCAGCAGTGAAGGAGCGGCTGCGGAGTACTTC. As protein: CASSEGAAAEYF.

The chain joins TRBV19 to TRBJ2-1; TRBD1 matches 8 bases. Per germline, CDR1 LNHDA and CDR2 SQIVND (reference sequence). The CDR3 runs 13 residues. The J segment lost 9 bases and the V segment lost 3 bases, leaving 4 bases of the junction unmatched. The CDR3 sequence is CASSITGGGEQFF. The DNA of the CDR3 is TGTGCCAGTAGTATTACAGGGGGAGGTGAGCAGTTCTTC.

The J gene is TRBJ2-7, the V gene TRBV7-2; TRBD2 matches 7 bases. The J call may be mistaken, given a closer DNA end match to TRBJ2-4. The length of the CDR3 is 15 residues. Germline V CDR1 and CDR2: SGHTA, FQGNSA. CDR3 nucleotide sequence: TGTGCCAGCAGCTTGGTCGGGAGGCAGGGAGACATTCAGTACTTC. It translates to CASSLVGRQGDIQYF.

CDR3 DNA sequence: TGTGCCAGCAGCCTCTGGACCGTGAACCCCTACAATGAGCAGTTCTTC. It is translated as CASSLWTVNPYNEQFF. V gene TRBV7-2 combines with J gene TRBJ2-1; D remains ambiguous. V lost 5 bases and J lost 2, with 16 bases in between. CDR3 size: 16 residues. Germline CDR1 reads SGHTA; CDR2 reads FQGNSA.

In its sample, this clonotype was seen many times. The gene calls are TRBV29-1 and TRBJ2-1; 8 bases map to TRBD1. The J segment lost 9 bases and the V segment lost 4 bases, leaving 5 bases of the junction unmatched. The CDR3 sequence is 12 residues long. Germline values: CDR1 SQVTM, CDR2 ANQGSEA. The CDR3 protein is CSVVPGQGEQFF. The CDR3 coding sequence is TGCAGCGTTGTCCCCGGACAGGGTGAGCAGTTCTTC.

This chain connects TRBV7-6 to TRBJ2-5, with D uncertain. Near its end, the DNA agrees better with TRBJ2-7, so the J call may be wrong. There are 14 residues in the CDR3. CDR1 is SGHVS, CDR2 FNYEAQ, per germline. This CDR3 reads CASSLAVGPYEQYF. The DNA for the CDR3 is TGTGCCAGCAGCTTAGCAGTCGGACCTTACGAGCAGTACTTC.

The V and J genes are TRBV27 and TRBJ2-1, with D unclear. Germline V lookup: CDR1 MNHEY, CDR2 SMNVEV (reference sequence). The CDR3 totals 14 residues. The V end was cut by 6 bases, the J end by 8 bases, with 17 bases between. The CDR3 spells CASRLAPTTYEQFF. The CDR3 bases are TGTGCCAGCAGGTTAGCCCCTACTACATATGAGCAGTTCTTC.

Comments on this clonotype: A junction end diverges from the germline sequence, so it may reflect a read error. The chain combines TRBV7-9 with TRBJ2-7; D not resolved. CDR1 and CDR2 (germline): SEHNR, FQNEAQ (reference sequence). The CDR3 has 14 residues. The CDR3 region has the DNA TGTGCCCGCAGCGCCCGCGTAGGGTCCTACGAGCAGTACTTC. This translates into CARSARVGSYEQYF.

Turning to this clonotype: Possible read error: a much larger clone is one base away. V and J are TRBV5-6 and TRBJ2-5; 12 nucleotides match TRBD2. The CDR3 is 16 residues long. V shed 2 bases, J shed 11 bases, and the junction held 13 bases outside the gene matches. Germline CDR1 SGHDT, CDR2 YYEEEE. This chain's CDR3 is CASSFRLAGVSYKQYF. The CDR3 DNA reads TGTGCCAGCAGCTTCCGACTAGCGGGAGTCAGCTACAAGCAGTACTTC.

The V gene is TRBV20-1, the J gene TRBJ2-1; TRBD2 aligns across 9 bases. V dropped 3 bases and J dropped 6; count of bases not matched to a gene: 9. From germline, CDR1 is DFQATT and CDR2 SNEGSKA (reference sequence). CDR3 size: 15 residues. The DNA of the CDR3 is TGCAGTGCTAGGGGGCACCAGCGGGGGGCCAATGAGCAGTTCTTC. Its protein is CSARGHQRGANEQFF.

The CDR3 nucleotides are TGTGCCAGCAGCACCGGACCCGAACGTAGTTCACCCCTCCACTTT. Protein sequence: CASSTGPERSSPLHF. The chain couples TRBV5-5 to TRBJ1-6; D not certain. This CDR3 contains 15 residues. V was cut by 4 bases and J by 9 bases, with 17 bases left in between. The germline V gene encodes CDR1 SGHKS and CDR2 YYEKEE (reference sequence).